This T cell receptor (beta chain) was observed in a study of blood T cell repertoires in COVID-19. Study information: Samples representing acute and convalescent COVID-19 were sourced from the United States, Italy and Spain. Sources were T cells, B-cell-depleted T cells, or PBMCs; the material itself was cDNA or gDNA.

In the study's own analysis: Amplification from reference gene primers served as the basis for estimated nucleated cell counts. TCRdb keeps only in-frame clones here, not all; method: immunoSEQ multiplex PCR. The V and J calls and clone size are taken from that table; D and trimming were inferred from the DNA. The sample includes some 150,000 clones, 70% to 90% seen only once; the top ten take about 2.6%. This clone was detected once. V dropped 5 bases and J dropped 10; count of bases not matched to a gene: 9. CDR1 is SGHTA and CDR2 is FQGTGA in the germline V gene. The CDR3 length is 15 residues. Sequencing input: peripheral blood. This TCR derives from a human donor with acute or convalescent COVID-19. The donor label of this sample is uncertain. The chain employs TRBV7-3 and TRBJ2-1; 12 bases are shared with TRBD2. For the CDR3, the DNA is TGTGCCAGCAGCGCGACTAGCGGGGGCATTCAGGAGCAGTTCTTC. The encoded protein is CASSATSGGIQEQFF.